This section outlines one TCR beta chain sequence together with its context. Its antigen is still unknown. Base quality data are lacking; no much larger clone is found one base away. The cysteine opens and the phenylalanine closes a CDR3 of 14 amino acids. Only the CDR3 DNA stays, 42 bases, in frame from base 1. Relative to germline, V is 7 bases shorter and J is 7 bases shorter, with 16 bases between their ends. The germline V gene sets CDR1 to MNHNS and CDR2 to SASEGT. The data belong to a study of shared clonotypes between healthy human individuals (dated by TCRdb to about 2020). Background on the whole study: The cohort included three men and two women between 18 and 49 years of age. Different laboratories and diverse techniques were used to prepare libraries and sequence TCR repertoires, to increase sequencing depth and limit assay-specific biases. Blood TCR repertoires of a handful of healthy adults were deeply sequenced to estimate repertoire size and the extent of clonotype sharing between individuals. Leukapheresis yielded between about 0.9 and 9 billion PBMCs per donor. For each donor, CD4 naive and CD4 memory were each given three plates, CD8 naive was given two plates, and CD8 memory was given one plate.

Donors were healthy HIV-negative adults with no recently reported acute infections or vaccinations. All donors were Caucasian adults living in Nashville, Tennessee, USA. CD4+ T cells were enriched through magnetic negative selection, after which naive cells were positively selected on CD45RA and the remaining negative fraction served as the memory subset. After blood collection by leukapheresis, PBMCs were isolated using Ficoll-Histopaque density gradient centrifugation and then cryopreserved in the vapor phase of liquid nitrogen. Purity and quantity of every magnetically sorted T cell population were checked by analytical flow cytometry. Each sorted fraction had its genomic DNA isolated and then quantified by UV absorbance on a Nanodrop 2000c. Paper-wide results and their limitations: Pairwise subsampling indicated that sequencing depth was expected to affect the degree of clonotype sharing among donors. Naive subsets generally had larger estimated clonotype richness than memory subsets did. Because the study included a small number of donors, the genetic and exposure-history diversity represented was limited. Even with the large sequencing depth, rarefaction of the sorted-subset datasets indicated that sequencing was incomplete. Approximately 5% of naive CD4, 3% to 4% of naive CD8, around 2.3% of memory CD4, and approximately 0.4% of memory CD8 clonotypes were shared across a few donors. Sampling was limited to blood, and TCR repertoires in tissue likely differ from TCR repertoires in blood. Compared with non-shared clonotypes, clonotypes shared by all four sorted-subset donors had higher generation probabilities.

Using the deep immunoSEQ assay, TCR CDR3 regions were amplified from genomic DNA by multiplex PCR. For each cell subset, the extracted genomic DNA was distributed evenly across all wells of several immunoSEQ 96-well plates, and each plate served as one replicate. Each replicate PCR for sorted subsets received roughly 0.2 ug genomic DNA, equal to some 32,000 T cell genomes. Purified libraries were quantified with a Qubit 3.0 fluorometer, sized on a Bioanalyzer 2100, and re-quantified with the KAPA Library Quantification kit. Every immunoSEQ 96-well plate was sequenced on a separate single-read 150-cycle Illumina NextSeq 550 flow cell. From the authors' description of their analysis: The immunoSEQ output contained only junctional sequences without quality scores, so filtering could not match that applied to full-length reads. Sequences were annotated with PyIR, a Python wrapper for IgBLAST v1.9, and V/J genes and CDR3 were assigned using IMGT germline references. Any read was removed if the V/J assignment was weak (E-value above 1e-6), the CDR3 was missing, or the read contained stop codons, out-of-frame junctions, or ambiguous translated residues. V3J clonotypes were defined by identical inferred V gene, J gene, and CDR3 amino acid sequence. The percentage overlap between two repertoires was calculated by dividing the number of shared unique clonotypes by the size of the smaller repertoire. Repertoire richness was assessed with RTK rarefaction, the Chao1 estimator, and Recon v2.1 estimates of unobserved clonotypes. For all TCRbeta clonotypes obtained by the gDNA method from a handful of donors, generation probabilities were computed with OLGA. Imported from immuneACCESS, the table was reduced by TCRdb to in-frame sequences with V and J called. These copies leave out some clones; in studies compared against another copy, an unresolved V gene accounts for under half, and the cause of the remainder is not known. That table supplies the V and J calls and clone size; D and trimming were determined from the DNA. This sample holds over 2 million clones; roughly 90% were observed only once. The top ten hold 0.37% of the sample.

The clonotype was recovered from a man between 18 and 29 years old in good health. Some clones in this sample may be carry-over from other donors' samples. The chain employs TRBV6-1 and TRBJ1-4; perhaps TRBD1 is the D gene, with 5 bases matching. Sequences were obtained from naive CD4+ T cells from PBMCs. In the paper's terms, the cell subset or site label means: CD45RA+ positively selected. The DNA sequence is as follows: TGTGCCAGCATGGACCCATCGAGGGGTGAAAAACTGTTTTTT. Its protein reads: CASMDPSRGEKLFF.